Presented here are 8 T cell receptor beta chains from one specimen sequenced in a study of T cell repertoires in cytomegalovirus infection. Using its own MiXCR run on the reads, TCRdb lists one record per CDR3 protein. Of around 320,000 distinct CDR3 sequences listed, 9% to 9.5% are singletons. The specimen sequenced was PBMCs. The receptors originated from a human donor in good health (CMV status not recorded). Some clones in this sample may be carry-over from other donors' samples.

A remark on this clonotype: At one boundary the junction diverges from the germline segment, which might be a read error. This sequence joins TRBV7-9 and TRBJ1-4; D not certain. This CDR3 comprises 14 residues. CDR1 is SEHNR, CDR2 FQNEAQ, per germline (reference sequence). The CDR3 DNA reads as TGTGACAGCAGCACGACCGGGCTCAGTGAAAAACTGTTTTTT. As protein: CDSSTTGLSEKLFF.

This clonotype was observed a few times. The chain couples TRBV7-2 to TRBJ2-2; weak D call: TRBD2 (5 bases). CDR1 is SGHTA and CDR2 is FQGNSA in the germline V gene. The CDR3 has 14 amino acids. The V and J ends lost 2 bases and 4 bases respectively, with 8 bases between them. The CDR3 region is CASSLRGFTGELFF. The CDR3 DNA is TGTGCCAGCAGCTTACGAGGGTTCACCGGGGAGCTGTTTTTT.

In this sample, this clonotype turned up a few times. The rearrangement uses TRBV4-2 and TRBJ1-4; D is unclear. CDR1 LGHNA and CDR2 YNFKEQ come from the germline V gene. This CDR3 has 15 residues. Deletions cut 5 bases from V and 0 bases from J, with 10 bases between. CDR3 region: CASSNDGATNEKLFF. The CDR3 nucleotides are TGTGCCAGCAGCAACGACGGTGCAACTAATGAAAAACTGTTTTTT.

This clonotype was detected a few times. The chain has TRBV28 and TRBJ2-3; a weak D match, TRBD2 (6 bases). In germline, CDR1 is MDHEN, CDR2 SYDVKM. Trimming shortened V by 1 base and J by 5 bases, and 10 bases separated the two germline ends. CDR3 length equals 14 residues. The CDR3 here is CASSLFGTLDTQYF. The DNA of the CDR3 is TGTGCCAGCAGTTTATTCGGGACTTTAGATACGCAGTATTTT.

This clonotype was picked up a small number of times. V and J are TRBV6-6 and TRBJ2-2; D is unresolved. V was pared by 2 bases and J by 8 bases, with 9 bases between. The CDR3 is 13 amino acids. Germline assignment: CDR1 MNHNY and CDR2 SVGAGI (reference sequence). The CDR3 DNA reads TGTGCCAGCAGTTACCCACCTGGGGGGGAGCTGTTTTTT. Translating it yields CASSYPPGGELFF.

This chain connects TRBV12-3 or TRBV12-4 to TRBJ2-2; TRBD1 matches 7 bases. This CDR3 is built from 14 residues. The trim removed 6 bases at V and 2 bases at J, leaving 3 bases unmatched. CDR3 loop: CASRRGQNTGELFF. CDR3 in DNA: TGTGCCAGCAGGAGGGGGCAAAACACCGGGGAGCTGTTTTTT.

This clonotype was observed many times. The CDR3, as DNA: TGTGCCACGGGGGTTTGGGGCAATGAGCAGTTCTTC. It translates to CATGVWGNEQFF. The V call is TRBV28, the J call TRBJ2-1; maybe TRBD2 (6 bases). This CDR3 comprises 12 residues. Germline CDR1 reads MDHEN; CDR2 reads SYDVKM. V gave up 10 bases and J gave up 6 bases, with 13 bases separating them.

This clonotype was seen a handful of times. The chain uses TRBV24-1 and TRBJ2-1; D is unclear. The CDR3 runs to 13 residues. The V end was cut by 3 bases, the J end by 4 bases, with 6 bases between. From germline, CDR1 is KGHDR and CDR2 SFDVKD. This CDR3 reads CATSDTDYNEQFF. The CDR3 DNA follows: TGTGCCACCAGTGATACTGATTACAATGAGCAGTTCTTC.